This T cell receptor (beta chain) was captured in a study of blood T cells in healthy people across ages (dated by TCRdb to 2013 to 2016). For the wider study: In model experiments, template switching captured roughly one uniquely barcoded TCR beta cDNA molecule for every two T cells. To track age-related changes in TCR beta repertoire diversity, the study relied on deep sequencing normalized with unique cDNA molecular identifiers. Four age groups were formed from the donors: young (average about 16 years), middle-aged (around 37), aged (more than 55) and long-lived (around 80). To avoid experimental bias, donors of different ages were randomly spread across the sequencing lanes. Two additional independent replicas of 1 million unique cDNA reads from the same blood draw were analyzed for two donors (one aged 18 to 30 and one aged 80 or older).

As for this clonotype: Its antigen target is currently unknown. At one end the junction does not follow the germline gene, possibly because of a read error.

Donors were 40 or so systemically healthy Caucasian individuals from Russia aged roughly 6 to 95 years. Approximately 10 milliliters of peripheral blood were collected from each donor into EDTA-treated Vacutainer tubes. Ficoll-Paque density-gradient centrifugation was used to isolate PBMCs, with at least 7 million per sample. Total RNA, at least 6 micrograms per sample, was extracted from PBMCs with Trizol reagent. Naive CD45RAhigh/CD27high T cell percentages were measured by flow cytometry on a PBMC aliquot from every donor. For CDR1 and CDR2, the germline V gene lists SGHRS and YFSETQ. The CDR3 has 16 amino acids, counting the end cysteine and phenylalanine. CDR3 DNA only is kept here, 48 bases in frame from base 1. The investigation overall reported the following: Total diversity estimates from one million sequenced T cells were considered lower bounds and underestimates. Donor CMV infection status was unknown, potentially confounding age-related changes in expanded clonotypes. As age increased, observed TCR beta diversity per million T cells dropped in a roughly linear way, and a significant reduction was already evident by age 40. The long-lived group showed more naive CD4+ T cells, fewer expanded clones and increased TCR diversity than the aged group, suggesting age selection. Because profiling used bulk unsorted PBMCs, naive and antigen-experienced compartments could not be compared conclusively. Observed TCR beta diversity correlated strongly with the percentage of naive T cells measured by flow cytometry.

Libraries were constructed by 5' RACE. Sequenced on an Illumina HiSeq 2500. A second PCR of about 6 to 11 cycles was performed with a sample-barcoded 5' primer and a J-beta primer mix. A unique molecular identifier was introduced onto each TCR beta cDNA molecule by a template-switch 5' adaptor carrying 12 random nucleotides. At least 2.5 million CDR3-containing paired-end reads were obtained from each sample. The Mint cDNA synthesis kit, primed by a TRBC-specific oligonucleotide, was used to synthesize first-strand cDNA from all RNA. All cDNA was treated with uracil-DNA glycosylase and then went through a first 18-cycle PCR with the universal primers M1SS and BC2_uni_R. Regarding the original processing steps: For normalization, 1 million high-quality reads, each with a distinct molecular identifier, were randomly selected from each sample. Reads sharing molecular identifiers were discarded rather than binned into consensus sequences. MiTCR, with a Q25 quality threshold and the strictest error-elimination algorithm, was used for CDR3 identification, clonotype clustering and error correction. A nonparametric unseen species model with Euler transformation was used to estimate lower-bound total TCR beta diversity. Through fastp at Q25 and MiXCR, TCRdb rebuilt clones from the public reads, retaining in-frame beta chains. CDR3 protein duplicates are merged, each entry listing the most common genes and DNA. V and J calls and clone size were set by TCRdb, not the authors. Recorded for this sample are roughly 650,000 distinct CDR3 sequences; approximately 29% of them occurred a single time. The ten largest clonotypes hold about 16% of the sample.

This chain joins TRBV5-1 to TRBJ1-4; possibly the D gene is TRBD1, per 6 matching bases. The specimen was blood. The TCR sequence derives from an elderly woman in good health. Donor details come from another sample of the same person, matched by shared clones. The DNA sequence is given as TGCGCCAGCAGCAAGGGACAAAGGATAACTAATGAAAAACGGTTTTTT. Its translation reads: CASSKGQRITNEKRFF.